The 2 T cell receptor beta chains below come from one sample, sequenced in a study of identical twins. TCRdb fed the 5' RACE reads into MiXCR, producing one record per CDR3 protein. Of roughly 200,000 distinct CDR3 sequences in the sample, more than 6.5% are singletons; the top ten hold 1.5% to 2.5%. This sample also appeared in a second study, on yellow fever vaccine responses in identical twins.

Sequencing was done on a sample of memory (CD45RO+) T cells sorted from blood. These receptors came from a woman between 18 and 30 years old in good health.

This chain connects TRBV6-2 or TRBV6-3 to TRBJ1-1; tentatively, D is TRBD1 (6 bases). The germline V gene has CDR1 MNHEY and CDR2 SVGEGT. V was pared by 6 bases and J by 1 base, with 12 bases between. The CDR3 has 14 residues. For the CDR3, the DNA is TGTGCCAGCAGGCCCGTGGGACAGAACACTGAAGCTTTCTTT. It encodes CASRPVGQNTEAFF.

This clonotype was observed a few times. The chain links TRBV5-5 to TRBJ2-2; D might be TRBD1 (5 bases). Germline values: CDR1 SGHKS, CDR2 YYEKEE (reference sequence). The CDR3 consists of 14 residues. Trimming cost V 1 base and J 7 bases, with 11 bases left between them. CDR3 region: CASSLQGVSGELFF. The CDR3 DNA sequence: TGTGCCAGCAGCTTGCAAGGGGTCAGCGGGGAGCTGTTTTTT.